This T cell receptor beta chain was identified during a study of T cell responses to AZD1222 COVID-19 vaccine. The protocol was immunoSEQ multiplex PCR, while the TCRdb copy is restricted to in-frame clones and leaves out a portion. In the table there are 180,000 or so clones, roughly 92% of which are singletons. Second-dose intervals near 4 or 12 weeks were combined. The study's findings and limits: The number of AZD1222 recipients seropositive at baseline was only 6 or 7. Clonal diversity may have been underestimated, and the donors were mostly white British, with more females than males. Along spike, vaccine-associated CD4 TCRs were found throughout, with dominance at 160-218 and 743-854.

Germline CDR1 reads LGHNA; CDR2 reads YSLEER. The CDR3 totals 13 residues. V lost 0 bases to trimming and J lost 3 bases, with 5 bases between them. As regards this clone: The antigen is not known.

V gene TRBV4-3 combines with J gene TRBJ1-2; D is unresolved. Sequencing used peripheral blood, obtained 28 days after the second AZD1222 dose. The TCR sequence derives from an adult who received the AZD1222 COVID-19 vaccine. The CDR3 region is CASSQEAHYGYTF. DNA of the CDR3: TGCGCCAGCAGCCAAGAGGCTCACTATGGCTACACCTTC.